This TCR beta chain was profiled in a study of early T cells in non-severe SARS-CoV-2 infection. Background on the study: Sequencing of unsorted whole blood was done on bulk RNA, leaving chains unpaired.

The TCR library protocol attached unique molecular identifiers to the individual cDNA molecules. TCRdb re-called the 5' RACE reads through MiXCR, storing one row per CDR3 protein. Among tens of thousands of distinct CDR3 sequences listed, over 10% were seen once. The sample holds many counts of this clonotype. CDR1 SQVTM and CDR2 ANQGSEA come from the germline V gene. The V and J ends lost 5 bases and 6 bases respectively, with 10 bases between them. The CDR3 has 12 amino acids. The receptor comes from an adult who was a healthcare worker with PCR-confirmed SARS-CoV-2 infection or an uninfected control (not recorded which). What was sequenced was whole blood. The chain combines TRBV29-1 with TRBJ2-2; possibly TRBD1 for D (5 bases). The CDR3 protein is CSVSQGAGELFF. The CDR3 nucleotides are TGCAGCGTTTCGCAAGGGGCCGGGGAGCTGTTTTTT.